The entry below gives a single T cell receptor beta chain sequence along with its context. Its antigen is not identified. TCRdb re-called the reads through MiXCR, storing one row per CDR3 protein. Of approximately 590,000 distinct CDR3 sequences listed, 40% were seen once; the top ten hold more than 40%. The CDR3 sequence is 16 residues long. V shed 2 bases, J shed 4 bases, and the junction held 6 bases outside the gene matches. The germline CDR1 and CDR2 sequences are SGHVS and FQNEAQ. The data stem from a study of T cell repertoires in cytomegalovirus infection. Study observations and caveats: Within the response measured ex vivo, HLA-C-restricted CMV-specific TCR beta clonotypes were dominant. CMV carriers having the relevant HLA were flagged by cumulative public TCR beta family frequency.

This TCR came from a human donor in good health (CMV status not recorded). Some clones in this sample may be carry-over from other donors' samples. The V call is TRBV7-8, the J call TRBJ2-7, with 12 positions matching TRBD2. The sample in question was cultured PBMCs, obtained from culture after CMV antigen stimulation. In nucleotides, the CDR3 is TGTGCCAGCAGCTTATGGGCTAGCGGGAGGGGTTACGAGCAGTACTTC. Protein: CASSLWASGRGYEQYF.